This T cell receptor beta chain was sequenced in a study of blood T cell repertoires in COVID-19 (dated by TCRdb to 2018 to 2021). With regard to the full study: The collaborator samples originated in the United States, Italy and Spain and spanned the acute and convalescent phases of COVID-19. The prospective study material was composed of cDNA or gDNA derived from T cells, B-cell-depleted T cells, or PBMCs. The dataset comprised deeply sampled blood TCRbeta repertoires from subjects exposed to, actively infected with, or recovered from COVID-19. The repertoires were made available in a free public database intended to serve as a resource for research on the immune response to SARS-CoV-2. Samples were obtained from the ongoing ImmuneRACE study (first 160 participants) and from roughly 1,300 subjects provided by 6 global collaborators. Nearly every sample came with metadata listing a de-identified subject ID, COVID-19 status, age in years and sex. HLA class I and class II types, where available, came from metadata supplied by the sample provider rather than from assay-based typing.

Each collaborating institution followed its own protocols to collect whole blood in K2EDTA tubes. For TCRbeta analysis, collaborators shipped samples as frozen whole blood, isolated PBMCs, or DNA extracted from either of those sample types. TCRbeta CDR3 regions were amplified from genomic DNA using the immunoSEQ Assay, a bias-controlled multiplex PCR. In the authors' own workflow: Nucleated cell counts per sample were estimated from amplification of reference gene primers within the assay. Sequence reads were collapsed and filtered to measure the absolute abundance of every unique TCRbeta CDR3 rearrangement. For each sample, productive Simpson clonality was calculated as the square root of Simpson's diversity index over productive rearrangements. TCRdb re-hosts the immuneACCESS table, in-frame sequences only. Its copies lack some clones; in the studies checked, an unresolved V gene accounts for under half of them, and the cause for the rest is not known. That table gives V, J and clone size, and the DNA gave D and trimming. The sample yields about 92,000 clones; 70% to 85% were counted once. The biggest ten clones account for about 22% of the sample.

The V end gives up 6 bases and the J end 0 bases, leaving 5 bases in the junction not matched to a gene. From the germline V gene, CDR1 is SGHTA and CDR2 is FQGNSA. The cysteine opens and the phenylalanine closes a CDR3 of 15 amino acids. Only the CDR3 portion is preserved as DNA: 45 bases, with reading frame beginning at the first base. General findings and caveats noted by the study authors: The quantity of clinical and demographic metadata differed by source and by participant and was supplied without curation.

In the case of this clone: Its antigen remains undetermined. No per-base quality is available; no much larger clone lies one base away.

This clonotype was sampled from a woman aged 60-70 years in a cohort sampled during active or convalescent COVID-19. Rearrangement joined TRBV7-2 to TRBJ1-2; 9 middle bases align to TRBD1. Sequenced: peripheral blood. In nucleotides, the sequence is TGTGCCAGCAGGTCCTACAGGGGGCCTAACTATGGCTACACCTTC. This sequence encodes CASRSYRGPNYGYTF.